These 30 T cell receptor beta chains originate from one sample sequenced in a study of shared clonotypes between healthy human individuals. Clones were read by immunoSEQ multiplex PCR, and TCRdb kept only the in-frame ones, dropping some. The sample yields about a million clones, around four fifths seen once. Sequenced input: memory CD4+ T cells sorted from blood. Subset of the sample: CD45RA-negative fraction. The source of these receptors is a man aged 18 to 35 in good health.

V and J are TRBV5-4 and TRBJ2-3; D not resolved. Germline V gene sequence: CDR1 SGHNT, CDR2 YYREEE (reference sequence). V shed 0 bases and J shed 1 base, with 12 bases lying between them. The CDR3 is made up of 16 amino acids. The CDR3 DNA follows: TGTGCCAGCAGCTTGGCTGCGCGAGATGGCACAGATACGCAGTATTTT. This codes for CASSLAARDGTDTQYF.

The chain links TRBV28 to TRBJ2-7, with 8 bases identical to TRBD2. V trimming: 1 base; J trimming: 5 bases; junction bases outside the gene matches: 7. CDR3 length: 15 residues. Germline loops: CDR1 MDHEN, CDR2 SYDVKM. CDR3 DNA sequence: TGTGCCAGCAGTTTATATCCCAGCGGGAGCAACGAGCAGTACTTC. Its translation: CASSLYPSGSNEQYF.

This clone has only a few counts. V and J are TRBV18 and TRBJ2-7; D tentatively fits TRBD1 or TRBD2 (5 bases each). The V end was cut by 6 bases, the J end by 2 bases, with 20 bases between. The CDR3 contains 16 residues. Germline V gene lookup returns CDR1 KGHSH and CDR2 LQKENI. Here the CDR3 DNA reads TGTGCCAGCTCTCCTGGGGGTGAAAGGGGTGCCTACGAGCAGTACTTC. This sequence encodes CASSPGGERGAYEQYF.

The rearrangement links TRBV5-1 to TRBJ2-1; D may be TRBD2 (5 bases). V dropped 0 bases and J dropped 9 bases, with 10 bases sitting between them. This CDR3 contains 13 residues. Germline CDR1 reads SGHRS; CDR2 reads YFSETQ. The CDR3 nucleotides are TGCGCCAGCAGCTTGGCCATCGCGGGTGAGCAGTTCTTC. It encodes CASSLAIAGEQFF.

The chain carries TRBV2 and TRBJ1-1; D possibly corresponds to TRBD1 (5 bases). CDR1 is SNHLY, CDR2 FYNNEI, per germline. The CDR3 is 13 residues long. The V gene lost 7 bases and the J gene lost 4 bases, with 13 bases spanning the gap. CDR3 bases: TGTGCCAGCAAACGGGGGGATGTCACTGAAGCTTTCTTT. It encodes CASKRGDVTEAFF.

V gene TRBV18 combines with J gene TRBJ2-2, with TRBD1 identical over 7 bases. The V gene's germline CDR1 is KGHSH and CDR2 LQKENI. Germline trimming cut 6 bases from V and 0 bases from J; bases unmatched to any gene: 4. CDR3 size: 15 residues. The CDR3 here is CASSHGTANTGELFF. The CDR3 DNA reads as TGTGCCAGCTCGCATGGGACAGCGAACACCGGGGAGCTGTTTTTT.

The chain links TRBV27 to TRBJ1-6, with D hard to call. Germline V gene lookup returns CDR1 MNHEY and CDR2 SMNVEV (reference sequence). The V and J ends lost 2 bases and 8 bases respectively, with 10 bases between them. The CDR3 loop spans 14 amino acids. The CDR3 here is CASSLPPPHSPLHF. The CDR3 region has the DNA TGTGCCAGCAGTTTACCCCCTCCCCATTCACCCCTCCACTTT.

The rearrangement links TRBV21-1 to TRBJ2-5; TRBD1, the D gene given by the table, was not confirmed from the DNA. TRBV21-1 is labeled a pseudogene. The CDR3 length is 15 residues. CDR3 in amino acids: CASSILGQGRETQYF. CDR3 sequence (DNA): TGTGCCAGCAGCATATTAGGACAGGGTCGGGAGACCCAGTACTTC.

The chain has TRBV13 and TRBJ1-2, with 10 bases matching TRBD1. The CDR3 length is 15 residues. Germline V gene data show CDR1 as PRHDT and CDR2 as FYEKMQ (reference sequence). The trim removed 5 bases at V and 7 bases at J, leaving 10 bases unmatched. CDR3 protein: CASSQPRQGAGGYTF. The CDR3 DNA sequence: TGTGCCAGCAGCCAGCCTAGACAGGGGGCTGGTGGCTACACCTTC.

The chain has TRBV4-3 and TRBJ1-6; D may be TRBD1 (5 bases). This CDR3 is built from 16 residues. The V and J ends lost 0 bases and 7 bases respectively, with 13 bases between them. Germline V gene sequence: CDR1 LGHNA, CDR2 YSLEER. CDR3 bases: TGCGCCAGCAGCCAAGAAGCGGGACTCGACAATTCACCCCTCCACTTT. This codes for CASSQEAGLDNSPLHF.

This clone showed up many times. The chain employs TRBV2 and TRBJ2-2; D is unresolved. The V gene's germline CDR1 is SNHLY and CDR2 FYNNEI. CDR3 size: 14 residues. The V and J ends lost 7 bases and 1 base respectively, with 10 bases between them. CDR3 coding DNA: TGTGCCAGCAAAGACTGGCAGAACACCGGGGAGCTGTTTTTT. It is translated as CASKDWQNTGELFF. Full variable domain (remainder filled in from reference TRBV2 and TRBJ2-2): EPEVTQTPSHQVTQMGQEVILRCVPISNHLYFYWYRQILGQKVEFLVSFYNNEISEKSEIFDDQFSVERPDGSNFTLKIRSTKLEDSAMYFCASKDWQNTGELFFGEGSRLTVL.

About this clone itself: Here the CDR3 omits its conserved ending phenylalanine or tryptophan, so a read error is the likely source. Because the CDR3's place on the DNA is in doubt, the DNA is left out and the CDR3 is given as listed by TCRdb. This CDR3 is CAWITPGTAGIL. The V gene is TRBV30, the J gene TRBJ1-1; TRBD1 was called by the table and not checked on the DNA. In germline, CDR1 is GTSNPN, CDR2 SVGIG (reference sequence). The CDR3 comprises 12 residues, both ends counted.

V and J are TRBV19 and TRBJ1-5; 10 bases agree with TRBD1. The length of the CDR3 is 17 residues. V lost 2 bases to trimming and J lost 7 bases; unmatched junction nucleotides: 11. Germline V gene sequence: CDR1 LNHDA, CDR2 SQIVND (reference sequence). The CDR3 nucleotides read TGTGCCAGTAGTATAACCACGACAGGGGGCGCGGGGCAGCCCCAGCATTTT. As protein: CASSITTTGGAGQPQHF.

This clone was counted only a few times. Here the CDR3 reads CASSSSPNSPLHF. DNA for the CDR3: TGTGCCAGCAGCTCCTCTCCGAATTCACCCCTCCACTTT. The V call is TRBV7-6, the J call TRBJ1-6; D call uncertain. Germline V gene sequence: CDR1 SGHVS, CDR2 FNYEAQ. V was cut by 4 bases and J by 7 bases, with 8 bases left in between. CDR3 size: 13 residues.

The chain carries TRBV16 and TRBJ2-5, with D unresolved. Germline V CDR1 and CDR2: KGHSY, FQNENV. Deletions cut 0 bases from V and 4 bases from J, with 12 bases between. CDR3 length equals 15 residues. This CDR3 reads CASSQSRGGLETQYF. The CDR3 DNA is TGTGCCAGCAGCCAATCAAGAGGCGGTTTAGAGACCCAGTACTTC.

This rearrangement joins TRBV2 to TRBJ2-3; TRBD1 matches at 8 bases. Unmatched junction bases numbered 11, after V lost 10 bases and J lost 5 bases. Germline V gives CDR1 SNHLY, CDR2 FYNNEI. This CDR3 is built from 14 residues. Here the CDR3 reads CATADREGRDTQYF. CDR3 DNA sequence: TGTGCCACCGCGGACAGGGAAGGTCGAGATACGCAGTATTTT. The full variable domain, in which reference TRBV2 and TRBJ2-3 provide the parts outside the CDR3, is EPEVTQTPSHQVTQMGQEVILRCVPISNHLYFYWYRQILGQKVEFLVSFYNNEISEKSEIFDDQFSVERPDGSNFTLKIRSTKLEDSAMYFCATADREGRDTQYFGPGTRLTVL.

V is TRBV29-1 and J is TRBJ2-1, with TRBD1 identical over 11 bases. CDR1 SQVTM and CDR2 ANQGSEA come from the germline V gene. Germline trimming cut 2 bases from V and 8 bases from J; bases unmatched to any gene: 8. This CDR3 comprises 15 residues. CDR3 sequence: CSVESSGTGGDEQFF. CDR3 sequence (DNA): TGCAGCGTTGAAAGTAGTGGGACAGGGGGGGATGAGCAGTTCTTC.

The rearrangement uses TRBV11-2 and TRBJ2-5; 12 bases align to TRBD2. V was pared by 5 bases and J by 5 bases, with 9 bases of the junction left unmatched. CDR3 length equals 16 residues. Germline CDR1 reads SGHAT; CDR2 reads FQNNGV. The CDR3 loop reads CASSPRTSGTGETQYF. The CDR3 coding sequence is TGTGCCAGCAGCCCCCGGACTAGCGGGACCGGGGAGACCCAGTACTTC.

This clone occurred once. The chain combines TRBV14 with TRBJ2-7; TRBD1 is a possible D gene (5 bases). From germline, CDR1 is SGHDN and CDR2 FVKESK. With 5 bases removed from V and 3 bases from J, the gap between germline ends came to 20 bases. CDR3 length: 16 amino acids. CDR3 residues: CASSFPWTRSFYEQYF. CDR3 nucleotides: TGTGCCAGCAGCTTCCCCTGGACACGTTCTTTCTACGAGCAGTACTTC.

This clone has just a few counts. The chain is built from TRBV2 and TRBJ1-2; maybe TRBD1 (6 bases). V gave up 4 bases and J gave up 8 bases, with 17 bases separating them. Germline assignment: CDR1 SNHLY and CDR2 FYNNEI. The CDR3 has 14 amino acids. CDR3 loop: CASSGLGQRSGYTF. CDR3 sequence (DNA): TGTGCCAGCAGTGGCTTAGGACAGCGTTCGGGCTACACCTTC.

This chain connects TRBV28 to TRBJ2-7; no clear D. This CDR3 spans 14 amino acids. Trimming left V 6 bases short and J 0 bases short, with 12 bases between. CDR1 MDHEN and CDR2 SYDVKM come from the germline V gene. CDR3 sequence (DNA): TGTGCCAGCAGGACGACGGTGACCTCCTACGAGCAGTACTTC. Amino acids: CASRTTVTSYEQYF.

This clone was seen a handful of times. This rearrangement joins TRBV27 to TRBJ1-4; D uncertain. Trimming removed 5 bases at V and 10 bases at J, with 8 bases between. CDR1 and CDR2 (germline): MNHEY, SMNVEV (reference sequence). The CDR3 runs to 11 residues. This CDR3 is CASSQAGKLFF. The CDR3 DNA is TGTGCCAGCAGTCAAGCTGGAAAACTGTTTTTT.

The V call is TRBV5-5, the J call TRBJ2-1, with 7 nucleotides matching TRBD2. This CDR3 has 15 amino acids. Germline CDR1 and CDR2: SGHKS and YYEKEE (reference sequence). The V gene end was trimmed by 3 bases and the J gene end by 5 bases; junction bases not matched to a gene: 8. CDR3: CASSSTGTTNNEQFF. The CDR3 nucleotides read TGTGCCAGCAGCTCAACCGGGACTACAAACAATGAGCAGTTCTTC.

The chain employs TRBV28 and TRBJ1-6; 9 positions agree with TRBD1. V dropped 5 bases and J dropped 7; count of bases not matched to a gene: 9. The V gene's germline CDR1 is MDHEN and CDR2 SYDVKM. The CDR3 length is 16 residues. CDR3 sequence: CASSATGGAKNSPLHF. The CDR3 DNA follows: TGTGCCAGCAGTGCCACAGGGGGCGCAAAGAATTCACCCCTCCACTTT.

The chain is built from TRBV15 and TRBJ2-7, with a tentative D call TRBD2 (5 bases). This CDR3 region has 16 residues. Germline lookup yields CDR1 LNHNV and CDR2 YYDKDF (reference sequence). Trimming pared 0 bases from V and 6 bases from J, leaving 18 bases between. CDR3 protein: CATSRDRPSLHSEQYF. The CDR3 nucleotides are TGTGCCACCAGCAGAGATCGACCTAGCTTGCATTCCGAGCAGTACTTC.

This clone appeared many times. V and J are TRBV2 and TRBJ2-4; D unresolved. This CDR3 is 12 amino acids long. Trimming removed 7 bases at V and 9 bases at J, with 13 bases between. Germline V lookup: CDR1 SNHLY, CDR2 FYNNEI. CDR3 DNA: TGTGCCAGCACTTTAGGGTTCGGCATTCAGTACTTC. Amino acid sequence: CASTLGFGIQYF. Full variable domain (rest looked up from reference TRBV2 and TRBJ2-4): EPEVTQTPSHQVTQMGQEVILRCVPISNHLYFYWYRQILGQKVEFLVSFYNNEISEKSEIFDDQFSVERPDGSNFTLKIRSTKLEDSAMYFCASTLGFGIQYFGAGTRLSVL.

The rearrangement joins TRBV11-2 to TRBJ2-1; 8 bases are a match to TRBD2. J was trimmed by 5 bases and V by 0 bases; bases with no gene match: 6. The CDR3 is 16 amino acids. Germline V gene lookup returns CDR1 SGHAT and CDR2 FQNNGV. This CDR3 reads CASSLDSGTSHNEQFF. For the CDR3, the DNA is TGTGCCAGCAGCTTAGACTCCGGGACTAGTCACAATGAGCAGTTCTTC.

This chain uses TRBV28 with TRBJ2-7; possibly TRBD1 for D (7 bases). Deletions cut 11 bases from V and 7 bases from J, with 15 bases between. Germline CDR1 reads MDHEN; CDR2 reads SYDVKM. The CDR3 loop spans 11 amino acids. For the CDR3, the DNA is TGTGCCTCATCCAGGGGGAGGGAGCAGTACTTC. This sequence encodes CASSRGREQYF.

The chain employs TRBV9 and TRBJ1-2; D not resolved. V lost 4 bases, J lost 3 bases, and 16 bases lay in between. Germline V gene sequence: CDR1 SGDLS, CDR2 YYNGEE. This CDR3 is built from 15 residues. CDR3 coding DNA: TGTGCCAGCAGCCAGCTAGGTAGGGCCGACTATGGCTACACCTTC. It codes for CASSQLGRADYGYTF. Variable domain in full (rest from reference TRBV9 and TRBJ1-2): DSGVTQTPKHLITATGQRVTLRCSPRSGDLSVYWYQQSLDQGLQFLIQYYNGEERAKGNILERFSAQQFPDLHSELNLSSLELGDSALYFCASSQLGRADYGYTFGSGTRLTVV.

The V call is TRBV2, the J call TRBJ1-1, with 7 bases that match TRBD1. Germline loops: CDR1 SNHLY, CDR2 FYNNEI. This CDR3 contains 15 residues. V trimming: 6 bases; J trimming: 3 bases; junction bases outside the gene matches: 10. The CDR3 nucleotides are TGTGCCAGCAGGCCAAGCAGGGGGTGGGACACTGAAGCTTTCTTT. It yields the protein CASRPSRGWDTEAFF.